This section outlines one TCR beta chain sequence together with its context. Original processing methods: Amplifying reference gene primers gave estimates of nucleated cell counts. Some clones are missing from TCRdb's copy, which holds only in-frame ones; the method was immunoSEQ multiplex PCR. The V and J calls and the clone size are those of that table, but D and trimming were determined from the DNA. The table has over 200,000 clones, 70% to 90% seen once. In germline, CDR1 is SGDLS, CDR2 YYNGEE. This CDR3 region has 19 residues. V lost 2 bases to trimming and J lost 0 bases, with 23 bases between them. The data originate from a study of blood T cell repertoires in COVID-19. The overall study: In each case, the material was cDNA or gDNA derived from T cells, B-cell-depleted T cells, or PBMCs.

Assignments of participants to cohorts depended upon their own reported clinical history. The source is a woman aged 45-65 years in a cohort exposed to, infected with or recovered from COVID-19 (not recorded which). Sequenced material: PBMCs or T cells enriched from blood (not recorded which). The gene calls are TRBV9 and TRBJ1-2; tentative D call: TRBD1 (6 bases). CDR3 amino acids: CASSVHPEDRLPTNYGYTF. The CDR3 nucleotides are TGTGCCAGCAGCGTTCACCCAGAAGACAGGCTACCGACTAACTATGGCTACACCTTC.